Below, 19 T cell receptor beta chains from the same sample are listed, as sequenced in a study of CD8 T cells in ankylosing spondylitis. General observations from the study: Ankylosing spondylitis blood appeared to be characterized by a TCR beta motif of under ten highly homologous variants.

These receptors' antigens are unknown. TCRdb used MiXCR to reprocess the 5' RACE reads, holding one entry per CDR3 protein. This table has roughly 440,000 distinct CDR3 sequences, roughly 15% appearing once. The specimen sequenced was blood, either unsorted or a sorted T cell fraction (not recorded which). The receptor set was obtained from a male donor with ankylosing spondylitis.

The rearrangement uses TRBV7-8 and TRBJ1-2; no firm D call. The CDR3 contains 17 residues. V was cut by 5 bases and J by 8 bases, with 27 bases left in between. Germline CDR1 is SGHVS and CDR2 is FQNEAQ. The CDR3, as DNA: TGTGCCAGCAGCACAGCGGCCCGGGCATTCGGGCCGACCGGCTACACCTTC. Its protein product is CASSTAARAFGPTGYTF.

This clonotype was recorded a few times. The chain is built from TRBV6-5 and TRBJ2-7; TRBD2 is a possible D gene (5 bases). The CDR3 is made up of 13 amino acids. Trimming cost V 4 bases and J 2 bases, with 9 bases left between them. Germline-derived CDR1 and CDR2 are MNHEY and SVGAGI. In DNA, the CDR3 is TGTGCCAGCAGTTCCCCCGGGACCTACGAGCAGTACTTC. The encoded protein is CASSSPGTYEQYF.

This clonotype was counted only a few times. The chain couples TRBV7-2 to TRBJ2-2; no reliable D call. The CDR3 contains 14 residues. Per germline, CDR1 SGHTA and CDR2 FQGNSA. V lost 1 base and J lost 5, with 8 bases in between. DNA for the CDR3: TGTGCCAGCAGCTTAGACCGTAGGACCGGGGAGCTGTTTTTT. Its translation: CASSLDRRTGELFF.

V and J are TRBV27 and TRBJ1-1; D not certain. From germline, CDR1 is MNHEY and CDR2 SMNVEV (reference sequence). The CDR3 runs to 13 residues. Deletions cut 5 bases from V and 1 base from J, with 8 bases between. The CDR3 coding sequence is TGTGCCAGCAGTAAAAGAGAGAACACTGAAGCTTTCTTT. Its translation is CASSKRENTEAFF.

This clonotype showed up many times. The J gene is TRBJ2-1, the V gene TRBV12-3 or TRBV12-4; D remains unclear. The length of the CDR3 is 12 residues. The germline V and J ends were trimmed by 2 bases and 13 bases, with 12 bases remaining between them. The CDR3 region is CASSLNGPTQFF. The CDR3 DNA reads TGTGCCAGCAGTTTAAACGGGCCCACACAGTTCTTC.

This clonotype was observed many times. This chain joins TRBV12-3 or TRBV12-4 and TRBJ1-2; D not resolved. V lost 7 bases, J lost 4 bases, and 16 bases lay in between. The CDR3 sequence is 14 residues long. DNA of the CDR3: TGTGCCAGCACCCCGGAAGGACTCCTCTATGGCTACACCTTC. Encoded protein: CASTPEGLLYGYTF.

The CDR3 sequence is CASSLGGGGGSNYGYTF. The DNA for the CDR3 is TGTGCCAGCAGCCTAGGGGGGGGCGGCGGATCTAACTATGGCTACACCTTC. This sequence joins TRBV7-2 and TRBJ1-2; tentative D call: TRBD1 (6 bases). Trimming left V 5 bases short and J 0 bases short, with 19 bases between. Germline assignment: CDR1 SGHTA and CDR2 FQGNSA. The CDR3 spans 17 residues.

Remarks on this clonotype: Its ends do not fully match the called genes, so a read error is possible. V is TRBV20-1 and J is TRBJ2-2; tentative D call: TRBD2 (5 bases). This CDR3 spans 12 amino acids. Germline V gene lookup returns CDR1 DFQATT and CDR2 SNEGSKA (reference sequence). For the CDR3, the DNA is TGCAGTGCCCCTAGCATCTCCGGGAAGCTGTTTTTT. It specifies CSAPSISGKLFF.

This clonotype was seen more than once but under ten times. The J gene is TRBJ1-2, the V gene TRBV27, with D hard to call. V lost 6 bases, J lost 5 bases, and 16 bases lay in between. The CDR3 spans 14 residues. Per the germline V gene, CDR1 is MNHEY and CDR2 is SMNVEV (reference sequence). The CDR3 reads CASSPAGPSYGYTF. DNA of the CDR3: TGTGCCAGCAGCCCCGCCGGCCCCTCTTATGGCTACACCTTC.

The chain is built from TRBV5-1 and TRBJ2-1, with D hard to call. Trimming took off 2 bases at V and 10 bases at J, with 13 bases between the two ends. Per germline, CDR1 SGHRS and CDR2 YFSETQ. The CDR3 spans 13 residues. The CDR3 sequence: CASSFYPIGEQFF. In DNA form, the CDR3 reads TGCGCCAGCAGCTTCTACCCAATTGGGGAGCAGTTCTTC.

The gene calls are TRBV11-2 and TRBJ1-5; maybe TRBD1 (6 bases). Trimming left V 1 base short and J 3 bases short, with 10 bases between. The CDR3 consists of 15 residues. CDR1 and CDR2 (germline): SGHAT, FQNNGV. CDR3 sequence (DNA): TGTGCCAGCAGCTTAGGACAGGTCAACAATCAGCCCCAGCATTTT. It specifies CASSLGQVNNQPQHF.

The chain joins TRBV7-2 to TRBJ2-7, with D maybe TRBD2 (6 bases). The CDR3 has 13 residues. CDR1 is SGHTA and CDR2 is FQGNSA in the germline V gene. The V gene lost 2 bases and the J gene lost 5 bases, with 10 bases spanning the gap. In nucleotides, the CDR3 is TGTGCCAGCAGCTTAAGAGCGGGCCACGAGCAGTACTTC. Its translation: CASSLRAGHEQYF. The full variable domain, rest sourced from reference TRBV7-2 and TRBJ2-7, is GAGVSQSPSNKVTEKGKDVELRCDPISGHTALYWYRQSLGQGLEFLIYFQGNSAPDKSGLPSDRFSAERTGGSVSTLTIQRTQQEDSAVYLCASSLRAGHEQYFGPGTRLTVT.

CDR3 nucleotides: TGCGCCAGCAGCCTAGGACAGGGGCCATGGGAGACCCAGTACTTC. Protein product: CASSLGQGPWETQYF. The genes are TRBV5-1 and TRBJ2-5, with 9 bases fitting TRBD1. Germline V gene lookup returns CDR1 SGHRS and CDR2 YFSETQ. CDR3 length: 15 residues. Losses at the gene ends were 4 bases for V and 5 bases for J; bases not matched to a gene: 9. The full variable domain, completed using reference TRBV5-1 and TRBJ2-5, is KAGVTQTPRYLIKTRGQQVTLSCSPISGHRSVSWYQQTPGQGLQFLFEYFSETQRNKGNFPGRFSGRQFSNSRSEMNVSTLELGDSALYLCASSLGQGPWETQYFGPGTRLLVL.

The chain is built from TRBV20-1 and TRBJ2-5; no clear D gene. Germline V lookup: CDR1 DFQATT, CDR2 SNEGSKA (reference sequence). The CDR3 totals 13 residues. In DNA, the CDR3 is TGCAGCCTTAACCCCCCGGGTCAAGAGACCCAGTACTTC. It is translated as CSLNPPGQETQYF.

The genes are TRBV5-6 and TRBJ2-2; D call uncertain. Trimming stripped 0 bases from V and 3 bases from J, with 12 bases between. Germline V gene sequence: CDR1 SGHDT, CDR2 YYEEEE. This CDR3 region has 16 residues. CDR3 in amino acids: CASSLGTARYTGELFF. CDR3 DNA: TGTGCCAGCAGCTTGGGAACCGCTCGCTACACCGGGGAGCTGTTTTTT.

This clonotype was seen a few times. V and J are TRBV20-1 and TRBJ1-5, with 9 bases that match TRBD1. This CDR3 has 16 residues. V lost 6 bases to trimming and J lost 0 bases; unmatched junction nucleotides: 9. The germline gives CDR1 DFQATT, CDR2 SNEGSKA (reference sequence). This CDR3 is CSARAPTGGSNQPQHF. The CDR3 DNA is TGCAGTGCCCGCGCCCCGACAGGGGGTAGCAATCAGCCCCAGCATTTT.

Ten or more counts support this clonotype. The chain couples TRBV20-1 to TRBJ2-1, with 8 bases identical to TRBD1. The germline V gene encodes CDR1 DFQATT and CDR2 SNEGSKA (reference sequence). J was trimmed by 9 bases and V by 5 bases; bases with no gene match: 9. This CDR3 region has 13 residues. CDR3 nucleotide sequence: TGCAGTGCTCCAAGGACAGGGCTCCCTGAGCAGTTCTTC. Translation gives CSAPRTGLPEQFF.

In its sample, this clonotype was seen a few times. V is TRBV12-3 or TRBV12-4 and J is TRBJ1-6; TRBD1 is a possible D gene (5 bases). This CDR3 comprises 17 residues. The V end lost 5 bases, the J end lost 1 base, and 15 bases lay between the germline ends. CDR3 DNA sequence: TGTGCCAGCAGTCCCGGGACTTTAGGGTCCTATAATTCACCCCTCCACTTT. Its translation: CASSPGTLGSYNSPLHF.

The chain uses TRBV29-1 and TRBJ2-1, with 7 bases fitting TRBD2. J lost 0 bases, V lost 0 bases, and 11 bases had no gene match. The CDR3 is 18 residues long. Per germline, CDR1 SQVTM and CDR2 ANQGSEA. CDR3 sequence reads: CSVEEVASGYYSYNEQFF. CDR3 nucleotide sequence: TGCAGCGTTGAAGAGGTGGCTAGCGGTTATTACTCCTACAATGAGCAGTTCTTC.